Listed below are T cell receptor beta chains from one sample, sequenced in a study of blood T cell repertoires in COVID-19. The protocol was immunoSEQ multiplex PCR, while the TCRdb copy is restricted to in-frame clones and leaves out a portion. The sample holds roughly 220,000 clones, roughly four fifths seen once. The sequenced material came from peripheral blood. These receptors were collected from a woman aged 80 or over with COVID-19, enrolled during active disease. CDR3s include the opening cysteine and the closing phenylalanine or tryptophan. The order of the fields is D gene, J gene, clone size, V gene, CDR3 length, CDR3 protein, CDR3 DNA. The D gene is left open where the match is weak. Rows may omit the clone size; those that give it use once, few, many or a size class.

D: -
J: TRBJ1-1
size: -
V: TRBV10-3
length: 12
CDR3: CAISEGATEAFF
DNA: TGTGCCATCAGTGAGGGGGCCACTGAAGCTTTCTTT

D: TRBD1
J: TRBJ1-2
size: -
V: TRBV19
length: 15
CDR3: CASTIGDRQVRGYTF
DNA: TGTGCCAGTACCATAGGGGACAGACAAGTACGTGGCTACACCTTC

D: -
J: TRBJ1-5
size: -
V: TRBV5-1
length: 15
CDR3: CASSPGGGGNQPQHF
DNA: TGCGCCAGCAGCCCCGGGGGTGGTGGCAATCAGCCCCAGCATTTT

D: -
J: TRBJ1-1
size: -
V: TRBV6-4
length: 13
CDR3: CASSQQGNTEAFF
DNA: TGTGCCAGCAGTCAACAGGGGAACACTGAAGCTTTCTTT

D: -
J: TRBJ2-2
size: -
V: TRBV29-1
length: 13
CDR3: CSVEGLMTGELFF
DNA: TGCAGCGTTGAGGGCTTGATGACCGGGGAGCTGTTTTTT

D: -
J: TRBJ2-7
size: -
V: TRBV6-2/TRBV6-3
length: 12
CDR3: CASSDVVRVQYF
DNA: TGTGCCAGCAGTGACGTCGTACGGGTGCAGTACTTC

D: -
J: TRBJ2-1
size: -
V: TRBV7-7
length: 15
CDR3: CASIPRVTEYNEQFF
DNA: TGTGCTAGCATCCCCCGGGTTACCGAGTACAATGAGCAGTTCTTC

D: TRBD2
J: TRBJ2-7
size: -
V: TRBV6-5
length: 15
CDR3: CASHAPGTSGYEQYF
DNA: TGTGCCAGCCACGCGCCAGGGACTAGCGGCTACGAGCAGTACTTC

D: TRBD1
J: TRBJ1-5
size: -
V: TRBV6-6
length: 14
CDR3: CASSLQGSGQPQHF
DNA: TGTGCCAGCAGTCTACAGGGGAGCGGGCAGCCCCAGCATTTT

D: -
J: TRBJ1-1
size: -
V: TRBV11-2
length: 12
CDR3: CASSFMNTEAFF
DNA: TGTGCCAGCAGCTTTATGAACACTGAAGCTTTCTTT

D: -
J: TRBJ2-7
size: -
V: TRBV19
length: 14
CDR3: CASSIKGGEYEQYF
DNA: TGTGCCAGTAGTATTAAGGGCGGGGAGTACGAGCAGTACTTC

D: TRBD1
J: TRBJ1-6
size: -
V: TRBV3-1/TRBV3-2
length: 14
CDR3: CASSPGTGYSPLHF
DNA: TGTGCCAGCAGCCCAGGGACAGGGTATTCACCCCTCCACTTT

D: -
J: TRBJ1-4
size: -
V: TRBV18
length: 15
CDR3: CASSRAGTTDEKLFF
DNA: TGTGCCAGCTCACGAGCCGGGACTACCGATGAAAAACTGTTTTTT

D: -
J: TRBJ2-2
size: -
V: TRBV29-1
length: 14
CDR3: CSVLLYLNTGELFF
DNA: TGCAGCGTCCTCCTTTACCTAAACACCGGGGAGCTGTTTTTT

D: TRBD1
J: TRBJ2-1
size: -
V: TRBV2
length: 14
CDR3: CALNPRDSVNEQFF
DNA: TGTGCCTTAAACCCCCGGGACAGCGTGAATGAGCAGTTCTTC

D: TRBD1
J: TRBJ1-2
size: -
V: TRBV10-3
length: 13
CDR3: CAITGQGSYGYTF
DNA: TGTGCCATTACTGGACAGGGGTCCTATGGCTACACCTTC

D: TRBD2
J: TRBJ2-3
size: -
V: TRBV20-1
length: 11
CDR3: CSASSGMTQYF
DNA: TGCAGTGCTTCTAGCGGGATGACGCAGTATTTT

D: TRBD2
J: TRBJ2-3
size: -
V: TRBV5-1
length: 14
CDR3: CASKAGAGGDTQYF
DNA: TGCGCCAGCAAAGCGGGAGCGGGGGGCGATACGCAGTATTTT

D: TRBD2
J: TRBJ2-1
size: -
V: TRBV19
length: 18
CDR3: CASSITSPGLAGVNEQFF
DNA: TGTGCCAGTAGTATTACCTCGCCGGGACTAGCGGGAGTCAATGAGCAGTTCTTC

D: -
J: TRBJ2-1
size: -
V: TRBV24-1
length: 16
CDR3: CATSDPGLSSYNEQFF
DNA: TGTGCCACCAGTGATCCAGGACTCAGCTCCTACAATGAGCAGTTCTTC

D: TRBD1
J: TRBJ1-5
size: -
V: TRBV28
length: 15
CDR3: CASTRRTGVIQPQHF
DNA: TGTGCCAGCACCCGGAGGACAGGGGTTATTCAGCCCCAGCATTTT

D: -
J: TRBJ2-1
size: -
V: TRBV30
length: 13
CDR3: CAWSVFRYNEQFF
DNA: TGTGCCTGGAGTGTCTTCCGGTACAATGAGCAGTTCTTC

D: -
J: TRBJ1-4
size: -
V: TRBV5-1
length: 13
CDR3: CASGRGDDEKLFF
DNA: TGCGCCAGCGGGAGGGGGGATGATGAAAAACTGTTTTTT

D: -
J: TRBJ2-1
size: once
V: TRBV4-1
length: 16
CDR3: CASSQVEGGSYNEQFF
DNA: TGCGCCAGCAGCCAAGTTGAGGGAGGCTCCTACAATGAGCAGTTCTTC

D: TRBD1
J: TRBJ1-1
size: many
V: TRBV2
length: 11
CDR3: CASRPGQHAFF
DNA: TGTGCCAGCAGGCCGGGACAGCACGCTTTCTTT

D: -
J: TRBJ1-2
size: -
V: TRBV19
length: 18
CDR3: CASSIGPIFSGGIVGYTF
DNA: TGTGCCAGTAGTATCGGCCCTATTTTCTCGGGGGGCATAGTTGGCTACACCTTC

D: -
J: TRBJ2-7
size: -
V: TRBV20-1
length: 11
CDR3: CSAGHPGKQYF
DNA: TGCAGTGCTGGTCACCCCGGGAAGCAGTACTTC

D: -
J: TRBJ1-6
size: few
V: TRBV6-5
length: 13
CDR3: CAVKEPYNSPLHF
DNA: TGTGCCGTTAAGGAGCCCTATAATTCACCCCTCCACTTT

D: -
J: TRBJ1-2
size: few
V: TRBV5-6
length: 15
CDR3: CASSFNFGGNYGYTF
DNA: TGTGCCAGCAGCTTTAATTTCGGGGGGAACTATGGCTACACCTTC

D: -
J: TRBJ2-1
size: -
V: TRBV18
length: 12
CDR3: CASSPPSNEQFF
DNA: TGTGCCAGCTCACCCCCATCAAATGAGCAGTTCTTC

D: TRBD2
J: TRBJ2-3
size: -
V: TRBV18
length: 14
CDR3: CASSVAGQTDTQYF
DNA: TGTGCCAGCTCAGTAGCGGGGCAGACAGATACGCAGTATTTT

D: -
J: TRBJ1-2
size: many
V: TRBV12-3/TRBV12-4
length: 13
CDR3: CASTLRRSYGYTF
DNA: TGTGCCAGCACCCTCCGTAGGAGCTATGGCTACACCTTC

D: TRBD2
J: TRBJ2-4
size: -
V: TRBV28
length: 15
CDR3: CASSPLSGGKNIQYF
DNA: TGTGCCAGCAGTCCCTTGAGCGGGGGGAAAAACATTCAGTACTTC

D: -
J: TRBJ1-2
size: -
V: TRBV4-1
length: 13
CDR3: CASSQDREDGYTF
DNA: TGCGCCAGCAGCCAAGATAGAGAAGATGGCTACACCTTC

D: -
J: TRBJ1-4
size: -
V: TRBV10-1
length: 14
CDR3: CASSESGGNEKLFF
DNA: TGCGCCAGCAGTGAGAGTGGAGGCAATGAAAAACTGTTTTTT

D: -
J: TRBJ2-4
size: -
V: TRBV19
length: 15
CDR3: CASRTLGGAKNIQYF
DNA: TGTGCCAGTAGAACTTTGGGGGGTGCCAAAAACATTCAGTACTTC

D: TRBD1
J: TRBJ2-7
size: -
V: TRBV18
length: 15
CDR3: CASSLGQGRNYEQYF
DNA: TGTGCCAGCTCACTCGGACAGGGTAGGAACTACGAGCAGTACTTC

D: TRBD1
J: TRBJ2-5
size: -
V: TRBV18
length: 13
CDR3: CASSPKTGETQYF
DNA: TGTGCCAGCTCACCGAAGACAGGGGAGACCCAGTACTTC

D: -
J: TRBJ1-4
size: once
V: TRBV18
length: 15
CDR3: CASSPGTGSNEKLFF
DNA: TGTGCCAGCTCACCAGGAACAGGGTCTAATGAAAAACTGTTTTTT

D: -
J: TRBJ1-5
size: few
V: TRBV2
length: 13
CDR3: CASNIRGGQPQHF
DNA: TGTGCCAGTAATATCAGGGGAGGGCAGCCCCAGCATTTT

D: -
J: TRBJ1-2
size: -
V: TRBV28
length: 11
CDR3: CASSYRGSYTF
DNA: TGTGCCAGCAGCTATCGGGGGAGCTACACCTTC

D: TRBD2
J: TRBJ2-5
size: -
V: TRBV5-1
length: 14
CDR3: CASSPGGRDETQYF
DNA: TGCGCCAGCAGCCCGGGGGGGAGGGACGAGACCCAGTACTTC

D: TRBD1
J: TRBJ1-2
size: -
V: TRBV28
length: 13
CDR3: CAVGTGGNYGYTF
DNA: TGTGCCGTCGGGACAGGGGGCAACTATGGCTACACCTTC

D: TRBD1
J: TRBJ2-3
size: -
V: TRBV29-1
length: 14
CDR3: CSGGTARDVGTQYF
DNA: TGCAGCGGAGGGACAGCCCGAGACGTAGGTACGCAGTATTTT

D: -
J: TRBJ1-2
size: -
V: TRBV7-8
length: 13
CDR3: CASSLARDPRPTF
DNA: TGTGCCAGCAGCTTAGCGCGAGATCCCCGCCCCACCTTC

D: -
J: TRBJ1-5
size: -
V: TRBV5-1
length: 15
CDR3: CASPWSGGANQPQHF
DNA: TGCGCCAGCCCTTGGTCGGGGGGCGCCAATCAGCCCCAGCATTTT

D: TRBD1
J: TRBJ1-6
size: -
V: TRBV18
length: 16
CDR3: CASSPSGGAGNSPLHF
DNA: TGTGCCAGCTCACCCTCAGGGGGCGCCGGGAATTCACCCCTCCACTTT

D: TRBD1
J: TRBJ2-1
size: -
V: TRBV7-9
length: 16
CDR3: CASSFFGTGARNEQFF
DNA: TGTGCCAGCAGCTTCTTCGGGACAGGGGCTCGCAATGAGCAGTTCTTC

D: -
J: TRBJ1-5
size: -
V: TRBV23-1
length: 13
CDR3: CASTLAPLQPQHF
DNA: TGCGCCAGCACATTAGCCCCCCTGCAGCCCCAGCATTTT

D: TRBD1
J: TRBJ1-5
size: -
V: TRBV19
length: 18
CDR3: CASSSQRTGAFSNQPQHF
DNA: TGTGCCAGTAGTTCCCAACGCACAGGGGCCTTTAGCAATCAGCCCCAGCATTTT

D: TRBD1
J: TRBJ1-3
size: -
V: TRBV7-2
length: 15
CDR3: CASSLSGTGGNTIYF
DNA: TGTGCCAGCAGCTTAAGTGGGACAGGGGGAAACACCATATATTTT

D: -
J: TRBJ1-4
size: -
V: TRBV4-2
length: 20
CDR3: CASSQVKGFRTEGSNEKLFF
DNA: TGTGCCAGCAGCCAAGTTAAAGGATTTAGGACAGAGGGTTCTAATGAAAAACTGTTTTTT